The 20 T cell receptor beta chains below come from one sample, sequenced in a study of T-cell memory formation after mild COVID-19. Each CDR3 protein gets one entry after TCRdb re-called the 5' RACE reads with MiXCR. The repertoire consists of under 400,000 distinct CDR3 sequences, with 25% to 30% occurring once and the leading ten covering approximately 13%. The specimen sequenced was PBMCs or a T cell subset sorted from them (not recorded which). The receptors shown here come from an adult woman who had mild COVID-19 (a few samples of this study predate the infection). Cell type and time point are not known.

This clonotype was seen a handful of times. V usage is TRBV10-3 and J usage is TRBJ1-1; 7 bases are a match to TRBD1. Germline V gene sequence: CDR1 ENHRY, CDR2 SYGVKD. This CDR3 has 14 amino acids. Trimming took 6 bases from V and 1 from J; bases not matched to a gene: 5. The CDR3 DNA follows: TGTGCCATCAGGGGACAGATAGGGAACACTGAAGCTTTCTTT. It yields the protein CAIRGQIGNTEAFF.

The chain has TRBV5-1 and TRBJ1-1; D gene unclear. V gave up 2 bases and J gave up 0 bases, with 17 bases separating them. Germline V gene lookup returns CDR1 SGHRS and CDR2 YFSETQ. The CDR3 totals 17 residues. The CDR3 is CASSFRGNPGLNTEAFF. CDR3 DNA: TGCGCCAGCAGCTTCCGTGGGAATCCGGGTTTGAACACTGAAGCTTTCTTT.

Only a few counts were recorded for this clonotype. The DNA for the CDR3 is TGTGCCAGCAGATTTGATGGGATCGGGGAGCTGTTTTTT. Residues: CASRFDGIGELFF. The chain combines TRBV6-5 with TRBJ2-2; D ambiguous. Germline CDR1 is MNHEY and CDR2 is SVGAGI. Trimming removed 6 bases from V and 7 bases from J, with 12 bases in between. This CDR3 has 13 amino acids.

Concerning this clonotype itself: This could be a read error, since a much larger clone is one nucleotide away. The rearrangement uses TRBV24-1 and TRBJ2-7; D uncertain. Per germline, CDR1 KGHDR and CDR2 SFDVKD. The CDR3 length is 11 residues. The CDR3 loop is CATSEGYDQYF. CDR3 DNA sequence: TGTGCCACCAGTGAGGGCTACGATCAGTACTTC.

The J gene is TRBJ2-2, the V gene TRBV20-1; D possibly corresponds to TRBD1 (6 bases). Looked up from germline, CDR1 is DFQATT and CDR2 is SNEGSKA (reference sequence). The V end was cut by 5 bases, the J end by 6 bases, with 13 bases between. This CDR3 has 13 residues. CDR3 amino acids: CSAPPQGSGELFF. Written as DNA, the CDR3 is TGCAGTGCTCCTCCCCAGGGGTCCGGGGAGCTGTTTTTT.

The chain combines TRBV9 with TRBJ2-3, with no clear D. Germline V gives CDR1 SGDLS, CDR2 YYNGEE. The CDR3 is 15 amino acids. V was trimmed by 4 bases and J by 2 bases, leaving 14 bases between them. CDR3 in DNA: TGTGCCAGCAGCCCCAGCGCCCAGGTCACAGATACGCAGTATTTT. This translates into CASSPSAQVTDTQYF.

There are a few counts of this clonotype. This chain uses TRBV5-1 with TRBJ1-6; D is uncertain. CDR1 is SGHRS and CDR2 is YFSETQ in the germline V gene. The CDR3 contains 13 residues. V shed 4 bases and J shed 11 bases, with 13 bases lying between them. The CDR3 loop reads CASSIRLPPPLHF. Here the CDR3 DNA reads TGCGCCAGCAGCATCCGTCTCCCTCCACCCCTCCACTTT.

The genes are TRBV7-6 and TRBJ1-1; 9 bases match TRBD1. Germline CDR1 and CDR2: SGHVS and FNYEAQ. The CDR3 runs 15 residues. Trimming cost V 6 bases and J 11 bases; bases outside gene matches: 16. CDR3 coding DNA: TGTGCCAGCAGTAATACCGGGACAGGGTCCCTGGGGGCTTTCTTT. Amino acids: CASSNTGTGSLGAFF. Full variable domain (outside the CDR3, taken from reference TRBV7-6 and TRBJ1-1): GAGVSQSPRYKVTKRGQDVALRCDPISGHVSLYWYRQALGQGPEFLTYFNYEAQQDKSGLPNDRFSAERPEGSISTLTIQRTEQRDSAMYRCASSNTGTGSLGAFFGQGTRLTVV.

The rearrangement joins TRBV24-1 to TRBJ2-3; maybe TRBD2 (6 bases). Germline V gene data show CDR1 as KGHDR and CDR2 as SFDVKD. The V and J ends lost 9 bases and 0 bases respectively, with 18 bases between them. The length of the CDR3 is 16 residues. CDR3 residues: CATDAGTGSSTDTQYF. The CDR3 DNA follows: TGTGCCACCGATGCCGGGACTGGATCTAGCACAGATACGCAGTATTTT.

The chain has TRBV5-1 and TRBJ2-7, with 9 bases identical to TRBD1. The V and J ends lost 4 bases and 6 bases, in that order; junction bases with no gene match: 11. Germline V gene lookup returns CDR1 SGHRS and CDR2 YFSETQ. There are 15 residues in the CDR3. The CDR3 region has the DNA TGCGCCAGCAGCAGGACCGGGACAGGGCGGACCGAGCAGTACTTC. Its protein is CASSRTGTGRTEQYF.

This clonotype was seen only a few times. The rearrangement links TRBV11-3 to TRBJ2-4, with D possibly TRBD1 on 7 matching bases. The length of the CDR3 is 15 residues. V dropped 4 bases and J dropped 7 bases, with 17 bases sitting between them. Germline V gene sequence: CDR1 SGHNT, CDR2 YENEEA. The CDR3 nucleotides are TGTGCCAGCAGCTCAGCTCAGGGGGGAACGAACATTCAGTACTTC. Its translation is CASSSAQGGTNIQYF.

Here the CDR3 DNA reads TGCAGCGTTGGGGAGAACACTGAAGCTTTCTTT. It encodes CSVGENTEAFF. The chain carries TRBV29-1 and TRBJ1-1, with no clear D. V dropped 4 bases and J dropped 1 base, with 4 bases sitting between them. There are 11 residues in the CDR3. Germline CDR1 and CDR2: SQVTM and ANQGSEA.

The chain is built from TRBV7-9 and TRBJ2-3; 7 bases map to TRBD2. Per germline, CDR1 SEHNR and CDR2 FQNEAQ (reference sequence). The V gene end was trimmed by 8 bases and the J gene end by 6 bases; junction bases not matched to a gene: 23. The length of the CDR3 is 18 residues. CDR3 sequence (DNA): TGTGCCAGCTCCCAGCGGGGAACCTTCCGGAGAAGGGCGGATACGCAGTATTTT. As protein: CASSQRGTFRRRADTQYF.

The table lists this clonotype with a few counts. The chain uses TRBV30 and TRBJ2-5, with 7 bases aligning to TRBD2. V shed 2 bases, J shed 4 bases, and the junction held 1 base outside the gene matches. This CDR3 comprises 12 residues. The germline V gene encodes CDR1 GTSNPN and CDR2 SVGIG (reference sequence). The CDR3 here is CAWSTGGETQYF. CDR3 coding DNA: TGTGCCTGGAGTACGGGAGGAGAGACCCAGTACTTC.

V is TRBV4-3 and J is TRBJ2-7; D remains unclear. This CDR3 region has 13 residues. Germline V lookup: CDR1 LGHNA, CDR2 YSLEER. Trimming left V 3 bases short and J 2 bases short, with 8 bases between. The CDR3 DNA follows: TGCGCCAGCAGCCACCTCCGAGCCTACGAGCAGTACTTC. As protein: CASSHLRAYEQYF.

The table lists this clonotype with a few counts. The junction does not match germline at one end; this may be a read error. The DNA of the CDR3 is TGCGACAGCAGCTTGGAAAGCACAGATACGCAGTATTTT. It translates to CDSSLESTDTQYF. The J gene is TRBJ2-3, the V gene TRBV5-1, with D unclear. In germline, CDR1 is SGHRS, CDR2 YFSETQ. This CDR3 is built from 13 residues.

The gene calls are TRBV4-1 and TRBJ2-7, with 7 bases lining up with TRBD1. This CDR3 is built from 15 residues. Per the germline V gene, CDR1 is MGHRA and CDR2 is YSYEKL. J gave up 2 bases and V 3 bases, and 7 bases lay outside the gene matches. The CDR3 region is CASSQGDSLTYEQYF. CDR3 nucleotide sequence: TGCGCCAGCAGCCAGGGGGACAGCTTAACCTACGAGCAGTACTTC.

In its sample, this clonotype was seen a few times. The chain couples TRBV18 to TRBJ2-2; D gene ambiguous. V lost 3 bases and J lost 10, with 12 bases in between. The CDR3 runs to 13 residues. CDR1 is KGHSH and CDR2 is LQKENI in the germline V gene. The DNA for the CDR3 is TGTGCCAGCTCACCCCAGGCTTACACGGAGCTGTTTTTT. This translates into CASSPQAYTELFF.

The sample holds a few counts of this clonotype. The chain recombines TRBV12-3 or TRBV12-4 with TRBJ1-2; D not certain. This CDR3 region has 14 residues. Between the trimmed V and J ends, which lost 7 bases and 1 base, there was a span of 13 bases. The DNA of the CDR3 is TGTGCCAGCACCCGGGGAGGACTTAACTATGGCTACACCTTC. It is translated as CASTRGGLNYGYTF.

This clonotype has more than one count but fewer than ten. The V gene is TRBV24-1, the J gene TRBJ2-1, with D uncertain. The CDR3 is 14 residues long. Per germline, CDR1 KGHDR and CDR2 SFDVKD. V gave up 0 bases and J gave up 7 bases, with 9 bases separating them. Here the CDR3 DNA reads TGTGCCACCAGTGATTTGGGCTGGGAAAATGAGCAGTTCTTC. Residues: CATSDLGWENEQFF.